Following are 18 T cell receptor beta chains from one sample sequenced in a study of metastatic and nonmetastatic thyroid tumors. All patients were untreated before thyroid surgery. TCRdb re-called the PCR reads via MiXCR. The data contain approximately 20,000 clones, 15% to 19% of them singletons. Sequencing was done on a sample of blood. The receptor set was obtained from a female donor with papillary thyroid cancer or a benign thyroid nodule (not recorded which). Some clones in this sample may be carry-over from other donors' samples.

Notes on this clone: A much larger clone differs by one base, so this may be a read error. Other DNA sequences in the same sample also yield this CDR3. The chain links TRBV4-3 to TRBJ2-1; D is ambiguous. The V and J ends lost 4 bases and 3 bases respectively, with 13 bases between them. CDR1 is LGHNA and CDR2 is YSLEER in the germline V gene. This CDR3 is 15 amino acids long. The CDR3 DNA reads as TGCGCCAGCAGCCTAACGACGGAATTCTACAATGAGCAGTTCTTC. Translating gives CASSLTTEFYNEQFF.

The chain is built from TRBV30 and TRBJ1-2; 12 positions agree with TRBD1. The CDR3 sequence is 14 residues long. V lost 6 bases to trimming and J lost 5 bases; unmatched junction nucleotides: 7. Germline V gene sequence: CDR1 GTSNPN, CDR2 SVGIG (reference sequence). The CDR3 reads CACRGTGGAYGYTF. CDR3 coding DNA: TGTGCCTGCCGCGGGACAGGGGGCGCGTATGGCTACACCTTC.

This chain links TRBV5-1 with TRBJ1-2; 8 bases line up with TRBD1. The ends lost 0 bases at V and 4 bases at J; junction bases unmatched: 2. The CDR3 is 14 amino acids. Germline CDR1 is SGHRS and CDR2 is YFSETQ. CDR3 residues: CASSLGTGSYGYTF. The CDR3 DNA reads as TGCGCCAGCAGCTTGGGGACAGGGAGCTATGGCTACACCTTC.

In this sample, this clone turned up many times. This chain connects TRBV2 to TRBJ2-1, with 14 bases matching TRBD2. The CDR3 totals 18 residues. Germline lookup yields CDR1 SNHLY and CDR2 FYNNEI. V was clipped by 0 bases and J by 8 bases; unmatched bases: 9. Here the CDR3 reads CASSEALGLAGVSDEQFF. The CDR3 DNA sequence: TGTGCCAGCAGTGAAGCGCTGGGACTAGCGGGAGTGTCGGATGAGCAGTTCTTC.

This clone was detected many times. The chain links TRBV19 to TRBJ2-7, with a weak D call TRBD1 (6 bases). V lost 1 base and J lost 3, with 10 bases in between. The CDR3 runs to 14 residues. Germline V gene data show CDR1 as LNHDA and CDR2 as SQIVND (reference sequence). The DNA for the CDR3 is TGTGCCAGTAGTATAGGCGGACAGTTCTACGAGCAGTACTTC. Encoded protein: CASSIGGQFYEQYF. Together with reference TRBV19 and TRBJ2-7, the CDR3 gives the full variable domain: DGGITQSPKYLFRKEGQNVTLSCEQNLNHDAMYWYRQDPGQGLRLIYYSQIVNDFQKGDIAEGYSVSREKKESFPLTVTSAQKNPTAFYLCASSIGGQFYEQYFGPGTRLTVT.

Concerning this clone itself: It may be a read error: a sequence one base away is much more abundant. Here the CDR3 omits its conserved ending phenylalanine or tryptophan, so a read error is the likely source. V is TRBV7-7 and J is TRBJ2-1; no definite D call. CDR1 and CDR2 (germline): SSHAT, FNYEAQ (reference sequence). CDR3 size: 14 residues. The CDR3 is CASSLSQNYNEQFL. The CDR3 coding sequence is TGTGCTAGCAGCTTATCCCAGAACTACAATGAGCAGTTCCTC.

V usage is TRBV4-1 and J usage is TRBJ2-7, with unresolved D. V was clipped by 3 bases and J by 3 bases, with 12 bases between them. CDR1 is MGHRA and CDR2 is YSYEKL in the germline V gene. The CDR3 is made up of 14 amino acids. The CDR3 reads CASSHAGPYYEQYF. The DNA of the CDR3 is TGCGCCAGCAGCCATGCAGGACCTTACTACGAGCAGTACTTC.

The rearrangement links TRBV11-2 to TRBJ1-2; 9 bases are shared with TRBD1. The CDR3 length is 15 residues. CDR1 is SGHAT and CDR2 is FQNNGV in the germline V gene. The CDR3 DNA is TGTGTCAACAGCTTAGAACGAACAGGGGGCCTTGGCTACACCTTC. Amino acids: CVNSLERTGGLGYTF.

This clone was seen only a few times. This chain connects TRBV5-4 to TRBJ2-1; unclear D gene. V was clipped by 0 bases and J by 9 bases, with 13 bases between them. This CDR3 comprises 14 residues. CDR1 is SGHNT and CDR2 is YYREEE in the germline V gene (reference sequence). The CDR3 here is CASSLEQPSSEQFF. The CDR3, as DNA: TGTGCCAGCAGCTTGGAACAGCCGAGCAGTGAGCAGTTCTTC.

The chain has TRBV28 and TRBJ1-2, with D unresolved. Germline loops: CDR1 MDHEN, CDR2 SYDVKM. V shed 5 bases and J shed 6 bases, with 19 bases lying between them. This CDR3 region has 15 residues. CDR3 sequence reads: CASSLNWAGRDGYTF. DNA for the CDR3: TGTGCCAGCAGTCTCAATTGGGCGGGGAGAGATGGCTACACCTTC.

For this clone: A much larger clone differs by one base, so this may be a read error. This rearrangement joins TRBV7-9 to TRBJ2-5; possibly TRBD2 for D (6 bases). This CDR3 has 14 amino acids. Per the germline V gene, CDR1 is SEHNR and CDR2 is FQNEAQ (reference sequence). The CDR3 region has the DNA TGTGCCAACAGCCCGGTCTGGAGGGGAGAGACCCAGTACTTC. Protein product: CANSPVWRGETQYF.

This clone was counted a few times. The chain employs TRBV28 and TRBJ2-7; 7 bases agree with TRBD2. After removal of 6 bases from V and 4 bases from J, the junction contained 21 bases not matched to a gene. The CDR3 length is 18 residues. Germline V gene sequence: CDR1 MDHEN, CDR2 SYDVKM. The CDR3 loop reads CASSTDTTRERDDYEQYF. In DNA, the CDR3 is TGTGCCAGCAGCACGGACACCACCCGGGAGCGGGATGATTACGAGCAGTACTTC.

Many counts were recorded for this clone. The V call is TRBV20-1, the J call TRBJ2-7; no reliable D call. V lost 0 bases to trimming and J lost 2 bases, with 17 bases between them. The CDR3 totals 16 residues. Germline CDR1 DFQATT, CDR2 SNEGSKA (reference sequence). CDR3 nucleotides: TGCAGTGCTAGAGATCCACGTCAGTCTAACCCCTACGAGCAGTACTTC. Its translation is CSARDPRQSNPYEQYF.

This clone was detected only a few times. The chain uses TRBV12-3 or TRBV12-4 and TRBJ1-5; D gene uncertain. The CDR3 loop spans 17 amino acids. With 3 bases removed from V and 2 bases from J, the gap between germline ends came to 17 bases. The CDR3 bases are TGTGCCAGCAGTTTCTCCTACGTTTTGGGTGGCAATCAGCCCCAGCATTTT. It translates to CASSFSYVLGGNQPQHF.

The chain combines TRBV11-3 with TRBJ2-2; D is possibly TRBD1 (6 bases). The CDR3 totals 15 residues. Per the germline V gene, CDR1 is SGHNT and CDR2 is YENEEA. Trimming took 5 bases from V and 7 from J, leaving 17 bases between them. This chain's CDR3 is CASSLETGGNGELFF. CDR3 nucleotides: TGTGCCAGCAGCCTTGAGACAGGTGGAAACGGGGAGCTGTTTTTT.

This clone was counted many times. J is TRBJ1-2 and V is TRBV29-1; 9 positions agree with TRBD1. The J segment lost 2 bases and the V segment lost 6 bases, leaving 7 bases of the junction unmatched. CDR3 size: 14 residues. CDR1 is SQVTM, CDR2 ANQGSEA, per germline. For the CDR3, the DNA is TGCAGCGTAGGGACAGGGCCGGCCAACTATGGCTACACCTTC. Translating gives CSVGTGPANYGYTF.

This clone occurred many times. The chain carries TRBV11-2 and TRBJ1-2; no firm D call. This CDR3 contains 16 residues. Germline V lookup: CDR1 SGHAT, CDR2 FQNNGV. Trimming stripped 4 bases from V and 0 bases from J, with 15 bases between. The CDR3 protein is CASSSVARRANYGYTF. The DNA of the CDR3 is TGTGCCAGCAGCTCTGTCGCCCGGAGGGCTAACTATGGCTACACCTTC.

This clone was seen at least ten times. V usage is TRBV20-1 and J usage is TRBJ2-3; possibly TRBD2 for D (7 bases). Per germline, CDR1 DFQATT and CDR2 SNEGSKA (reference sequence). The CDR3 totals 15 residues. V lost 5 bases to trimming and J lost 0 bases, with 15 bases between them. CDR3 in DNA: TGCAGTGCTGGAGGGGGAGGGATAAGCACAGATACGCAGTATTTT. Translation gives CSAGGGGISTDTQYF.